This T cell receptor beta chain was identified in a study of blood T cell repertoires in COVID-19. Study context: Donors in the United States, Italy and Spain gave samples during acute or convalescent COVID-19.

Assignment of participants to cohorts was predicated upon participant-reported clinical history. The CDR3 covers 14 residues. Germline loops: CDR1 MNHEY, CDR2 SVGAGI. The V and J ends lost 4 bases and 5 bases respectively, with 14 bases between them. Authors' processing steps: By means of reference gene primer amplification, nucleated cell counts were estimated. Clones were read by immunoSEQ multiplex PCR, and TCRdb kept only the in-frame ones, dropping some. V, J and clone size were drawn from that table, and D and trimming were deduced from the DNA. The repertoire holds approximately 240,000 clones, with about four fifths as singletons.

This receptor was identified in a woman aged 40 to 50 with acute COVID-19. V is TRBV6-5 and J is TRBJ2-5, with D possibly matching TRBD1 (6 bases). The sequencing sample was made of PBMCs or T cells enriched from blood (not recorded which). For the CDR3, the DNA is TGTGCCAGCAGTTTTCAGGGGATAGGGGAGACCCAGTACTTC. It specifies CASSFQGIGETQYF.